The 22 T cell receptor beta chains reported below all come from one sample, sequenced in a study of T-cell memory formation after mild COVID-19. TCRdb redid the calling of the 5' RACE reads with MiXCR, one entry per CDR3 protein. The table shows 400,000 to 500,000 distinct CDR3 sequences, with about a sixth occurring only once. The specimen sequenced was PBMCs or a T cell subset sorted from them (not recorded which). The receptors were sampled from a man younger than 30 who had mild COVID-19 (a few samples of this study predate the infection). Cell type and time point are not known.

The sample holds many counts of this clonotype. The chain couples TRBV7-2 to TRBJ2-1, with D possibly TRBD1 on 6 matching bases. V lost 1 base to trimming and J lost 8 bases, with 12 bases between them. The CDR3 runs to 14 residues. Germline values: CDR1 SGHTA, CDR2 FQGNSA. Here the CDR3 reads CASSLVQGWDEQFF. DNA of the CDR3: TGTGCCAGCAGCTTAGTACAGGGTTGGGATGAGCAGTTCTTC.

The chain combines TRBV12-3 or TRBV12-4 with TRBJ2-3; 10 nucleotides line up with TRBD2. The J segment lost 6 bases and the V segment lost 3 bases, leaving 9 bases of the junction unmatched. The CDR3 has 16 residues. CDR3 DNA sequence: TGTGCCAGCAGTTTGAGGCTAGCGGGGGCTTACGATACGCAGTATTTT. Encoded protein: CASSLRLAGAYDTQYF.

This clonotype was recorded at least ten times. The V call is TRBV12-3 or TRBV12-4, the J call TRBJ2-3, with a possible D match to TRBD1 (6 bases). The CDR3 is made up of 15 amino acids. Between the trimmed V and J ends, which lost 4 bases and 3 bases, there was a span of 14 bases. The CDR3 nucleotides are TGTGCCAGCAGTTACCGGGTTCAGGGGACAGATACGCAGTATTTT. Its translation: CASSYRVQGTDTQYF.

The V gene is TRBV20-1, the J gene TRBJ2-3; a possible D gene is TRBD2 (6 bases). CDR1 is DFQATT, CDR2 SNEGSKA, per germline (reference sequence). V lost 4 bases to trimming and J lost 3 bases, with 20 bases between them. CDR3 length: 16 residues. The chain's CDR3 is CSANRLGRGKTDTQYF. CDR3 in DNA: TGCAGTGCTAACCGCCTTGGACGGGGGAAAACAGATACGCAGTATTTT.

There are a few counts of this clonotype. The CDR3 coding sequence is TGTGCCAGCAGTAGCGCGGGACAGGGGATCTATACGCAGTATTTT. Amino acids: CASSSAGQGIYTQYF. V gene TRBV7-2 combines with J gene TRBJ2-3, with TRBD1 matching over 10 bases. The CDR3 runs 15 residues. Per germline, CDR1 SGHTA and CDR2 FQGNSA. The junction had 10 bases not matched to a gene; V was cut back by 6 bases and J by 7 bases.

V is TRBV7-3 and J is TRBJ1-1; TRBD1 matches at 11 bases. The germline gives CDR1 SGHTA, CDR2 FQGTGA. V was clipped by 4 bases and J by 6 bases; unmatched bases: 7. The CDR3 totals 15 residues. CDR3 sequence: CASSSSGQGVSEAFF. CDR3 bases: TGTGCCAGCAGCTCATCGGGACAGGGGGTTTCTGAAGCTTTCTTT. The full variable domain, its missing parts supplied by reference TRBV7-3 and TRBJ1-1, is GAGVSQTPSNKVTEKGKYVELRCDPISGHTALYWYRQSLGQGPEFLIYFQGTGAADDSGLPNDRFFAVRPEGSVSTLKIQRTERGDSAVYLCASSSSGQGVSEAFFGQGTRLTVV.

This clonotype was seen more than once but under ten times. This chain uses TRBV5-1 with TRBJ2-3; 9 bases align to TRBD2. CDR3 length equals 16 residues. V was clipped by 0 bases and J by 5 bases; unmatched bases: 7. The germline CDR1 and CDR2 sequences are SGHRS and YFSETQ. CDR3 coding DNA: TGCGCCAGCAGCTTGGATAGCGGGGGCCTCGGAGATACGCAGTATTTT. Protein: CASSLDSGGLGDTQYF.

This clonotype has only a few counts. CDR3 sequence reads: CASSLEPGAAEAFF. In DNA, the CDR3 is TGCGCCAGCAGCTTGGAACCGGGGGCCGCTGAAGCTTTCTTT. J is TRBJ1-1 and V is TRBV5-1; perhaps TRBD1 as D (6 bases). This CDR3 is built from 14 residues. The V gene lost 0 bases and the J gene lost 6 bases, with 12 bases spanning the gap. Germline CDR1 reads SGHRS; CDR2 reads YFSETQ.

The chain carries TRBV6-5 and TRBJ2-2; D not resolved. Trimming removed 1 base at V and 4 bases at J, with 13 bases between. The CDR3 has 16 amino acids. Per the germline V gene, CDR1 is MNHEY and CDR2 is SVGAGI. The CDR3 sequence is CASSYFGAQTTGELFF. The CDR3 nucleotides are TGTGCCAGCAGTTACTTCGGTGCACAGACCACCGGGGAGCTGTTTTTT.

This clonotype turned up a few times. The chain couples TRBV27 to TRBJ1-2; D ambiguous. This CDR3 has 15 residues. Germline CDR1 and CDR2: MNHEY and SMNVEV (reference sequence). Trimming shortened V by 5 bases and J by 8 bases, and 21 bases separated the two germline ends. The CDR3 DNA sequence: TGTGCCAGCAGTGTATTCGGTGATTCATTGGGGGGCTACACCTTC. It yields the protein CASSVFGDSLGGYTF.

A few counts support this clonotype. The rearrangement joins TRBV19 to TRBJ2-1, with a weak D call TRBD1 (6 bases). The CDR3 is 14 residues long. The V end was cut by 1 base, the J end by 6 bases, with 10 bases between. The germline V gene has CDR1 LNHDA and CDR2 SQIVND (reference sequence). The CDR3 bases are TGTGCCAGTAGTATAGGGGGACACTTCAATGAGCAGTTCTTC. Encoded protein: CASSIGGHFNEQFF.

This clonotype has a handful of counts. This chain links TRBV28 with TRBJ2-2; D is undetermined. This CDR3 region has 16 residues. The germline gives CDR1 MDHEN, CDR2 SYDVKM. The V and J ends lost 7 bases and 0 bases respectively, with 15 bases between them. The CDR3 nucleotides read TGTGCCAGCAAGGGCGGATGGTCTCCGAACACCGGGGAGCTGTTTTTT. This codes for CASKGGWSPNTGELFF.

The CDR3 protein is CSARGGSISFYEQYF. CDR3 DNA: TGCAGTGCTAGAGGGGGGTCTATCAGTTTCTACGAGCAGTACTTC. This chain joins TRBV20-1 and TRBJ2-7; either TRBD1 or TRBD2 may supply D (5 bases each). Trimming shortened V by 1 base and J by 3 bases, and 16 bases separated the two germline ends. Germline loops: CDR1 DFQATT, CDR2 SNEGSKA (reference sequence). This CDR3 is 15 amino acids long.

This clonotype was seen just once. The CDR3 nucleotides are TGTGCCACCAGTGATCCTATCGGGCAGGATTTACTCACAGATACGCAGTATTTT. Amino acids: CATSDPIGQDLLTDTQYF. This sequence joins TRBV24-1 and TRBJ2-3; no clear D. The V gene lost 3 bases and the J gene lost 2 bases, with 20 bases spanning the gap. Germline V lookup: CDR1 KGHDR, CDR2 SFDVKD. The CDR3 runs 18 residues.

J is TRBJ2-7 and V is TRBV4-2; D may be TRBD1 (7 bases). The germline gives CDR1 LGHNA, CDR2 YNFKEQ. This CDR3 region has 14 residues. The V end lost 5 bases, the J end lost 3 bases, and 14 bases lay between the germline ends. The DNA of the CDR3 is TGTGCCAGCAGCGCCCCAGGGGGGTTCTACGAGCAGTACTTC. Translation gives CASSAPGGFYEQYF.

CDR3 in DNA: TGTGCCAGCAGCGTACAGGGGCGTGGCACTGAAGCTTTCTTT. This translates into CASSVQGRGTEAFF. The chain has TRBV7-3 and TRBJ1-1, with 7 bases fitting TRBD1. Germline V gene data show CDR1 as SGHTA and CDR2 as FQGTGA. The trim removed 5 bases at V and 4 bases at J, leaving 7 bases unmatched. The CDR3 runs to 14 residues.

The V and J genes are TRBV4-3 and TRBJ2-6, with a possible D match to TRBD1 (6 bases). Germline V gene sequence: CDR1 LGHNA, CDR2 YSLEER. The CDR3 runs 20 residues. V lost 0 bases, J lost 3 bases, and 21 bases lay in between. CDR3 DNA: TGCGCCAGCAGCCAAGACCTACAAACCTTGGGGGCAGATGGGGCCAACGTCCTGACTTTC. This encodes CASSQDLQTLGADGANVLTF.

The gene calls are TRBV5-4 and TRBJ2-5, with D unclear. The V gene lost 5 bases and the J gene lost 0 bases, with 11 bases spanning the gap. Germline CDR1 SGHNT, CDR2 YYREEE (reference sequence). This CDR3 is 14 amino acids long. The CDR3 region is CASSPDVYQETQYF. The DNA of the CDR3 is TGTGCCAGCAGTCCGGACGTGTACCAAGAGACCCAGTACTTC.

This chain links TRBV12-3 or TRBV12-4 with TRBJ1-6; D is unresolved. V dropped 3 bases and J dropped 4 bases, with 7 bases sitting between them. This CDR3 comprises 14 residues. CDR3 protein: CASSFGQYNSPLHF. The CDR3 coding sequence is TGTGCCAGCAGTTTTGGGCAGTATAATTCACCCCTCCACTTT.

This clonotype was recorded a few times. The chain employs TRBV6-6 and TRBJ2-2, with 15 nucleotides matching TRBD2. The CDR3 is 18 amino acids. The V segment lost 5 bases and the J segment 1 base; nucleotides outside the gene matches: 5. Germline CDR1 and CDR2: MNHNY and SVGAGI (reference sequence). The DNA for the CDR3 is TGTGCCAGCAGTGATCCGGGACTAGCGGGGGGGAACACCGGGGAGCTGTTTTTT. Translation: CASSDPGLAGGNTGELFF.

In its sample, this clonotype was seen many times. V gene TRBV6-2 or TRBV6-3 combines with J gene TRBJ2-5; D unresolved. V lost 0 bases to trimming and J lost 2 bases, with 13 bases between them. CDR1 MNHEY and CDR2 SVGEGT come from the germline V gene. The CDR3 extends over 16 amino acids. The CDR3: CASSYSMGFGQETQYF. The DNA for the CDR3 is TGTGCCAGCAGTTACTCGATGGGGTTCGGGCAAGAGACCCAGTACTTC.

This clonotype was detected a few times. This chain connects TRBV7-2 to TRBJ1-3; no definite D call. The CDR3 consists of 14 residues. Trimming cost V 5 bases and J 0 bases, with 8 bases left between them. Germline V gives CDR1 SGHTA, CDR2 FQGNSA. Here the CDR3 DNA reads TGTGCCAGCAGCCCCCGTCTCTCTGGAAACACCATATATTTT. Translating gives CASSPRLSGNTIYF.